These T cell receptor beta chains were read from a single sample in a study of T cells after yellow fever vaccination. TCRdb fed the 5' RACE reads into MiXCR, producing one record per CDR3 protein. The sample includes roughly 160,000 distinct CDR3 sequences, around 9% of them seen just once. The specimen comprised CD8+ T cells sorted from PBMCs, sampled 45 days after the yellow fever booster vaccination. The receptors come from a man younger than 35 who received the YFV17D yellow fever vaccine. Both conserved end residues are part of each CDR3. The D gene is left open where the match is weak. Part of the rows lack a size; the others show once, few, many or a class for expanded clones.

j_call,clone_size,v_call,d_call,cdr3_length,cdr3_aa,cdr3_nt
TRBJ1-1,many,TRBV6-2/TRBV6-3,.,12,CASSYLGPEAFF,TGTGCCAGCAGTTACCTGGGTCCTGAAGCTTTCTTT
TRBJ2-3,.,TRBV6-5,TRBD1,17,CASNPGQGWQVADTQYF,TGTGCCAGCAATCCAGGACAGGGGTGGCAGGTGGCAGATACGCAGTATTTT
TRBJ2-1,many,TRBV28,.,15,CASSFLTDSYNEQFF,TGTGCCAGCAGTTTTTTGACAGACTCCTACAATGAGCAGTTCTTC
TRBJ1-2,few,TRBV6-5,TRBD1,14,CASSYAGTAAGYTF,TGTGCCAGCAGTTACGCCGGGACAGCGGCTGGCTACACCTTC
TRBJ2-3,.,TRBV27,TRBD1,14,CASTQTGRPDTQYF,TGTGCCAGCACCCAGACAGGGCGCCCAGATACGCAGTATTTT
TRBJ2-3,few,TRBV27,TRBD1,14,CASSDDRGTDTQYF,TGTGCCAGCAGTGATGACAGGGGCACAGATACGCAGTATTTT
TRBJ2-7,few,TRBV9,.,14,CASSVDEGSHEQYF,TGTGCCAGCAGCGTAGACGAAGGGAGTCACGAGCAGTACTTC
TRBJ2-5,many,TRBV4-1,TRBD1,16,CASSQAQGAEAETQYF,TGCGCCAGCAGCCAGGCACAGGGGGCGGAGGCGGAGACCCAGTACTTC
TRBJ1-1,.,TRBV27,.,13,CASGWTENTEAFF,TGTGCCAGCGGGTGGACGGAGAACACTGAAGCTTTCTTT
TRBJ2-1,.,TRBV4-1,.,15,CASSQGGGAYNEQFF,TGCGCCAGCAGCCAAGGAGGGGGGGCCTACAATGAGCAGTTCTTC
TRBJ1-2,.,TRBV7-2,.,19,CASSLEDYMPKPSYYGYTF,TGTGCCAGCAGCTTAGAGGATTACATGCCCAAACCTAGTTACTATGGCTACACCTTC
TRBJ1-6,few,TRBV7-2,.,22,CASSLLVNWRTEFSSYNSPLHF,TGTGCCAGCAGCTTATTGGTTAATTGGAGGACAGAGTTTAGCTCCTATAATTCACCCCTCCACTTT
TRBJ1-2,few,TRBV7-2,.,12,CASSFAPNGYTF,TGTGCCAGCAGCTTTGCCCCCAATGGCTACACCTTC
TRBJ2-1,.,TRBV11-2,.,17,CASSPRGRGSSYNEQFF,TGTGCCAGCAGCCCCCGCGGTCGGGGGAGCTCCTACAATGAGCAGTTCTTC
TRBJ2-3,many,TRBV10-3,TRBD2,16,CAISDSTSGGIDTQYF,TGTGCCATCAGTGACTCGACTAGCGGGGGGATAGATACGCAGTATTTT
TRBJ1-1,few,TRBV3-1,.,16,CASSRGPQNMNTEAFF,TGTGCCAGCAGCCGGGGGCCCCAGAATATGAACACTGAAGCTTTCTTT
TRBJ1-2,few,TRBV5-6,.,16,CASSFEGSIQIYGYTF,TGTGCCAGCAGCTTCGAGGGCAGCATTCAAATCTATGGCTACACCTTC
TRBJ2-3,few,TRBV7-9,TRBD1,14,CASSYPGQKDTQYF,TGTGCCAGCAGCTACCCGGGACAGAAAGATACGCAGTATTTT
TRBJ2-7,.,TRBV6-5,.,13,CASSRNRAHEQYF,TGTGCCAGCAGTCGCAACAGGGCCCACGAGCAGTACTTC
TRBJ2-6,many,TRBV27,.,15,CASSLAGVGANVLTF,TGTGCCAGCAGTTTGGCAGGGGTCGGGGCCAACGTCCTGACTTTC